These 25 T cell receptor beta chains were all obtained from the same sample, sequenced in a study of cytomegalovirus exposure and HLA in healthy donors listed by TCRdb under 2017. The library was made by the immunoSEQ multiplex PCR assay. For the multiplex PCR, a mixture combining 60 forward primers for TCR Vbeta segments and 13 reverse primers for TCR Jbeta segments was used. This is the immuneACCESS table as TCRdb keeps it, with only in-frame sequences that have V and J called. A part of the clones is gone; compared with another copy, unresolved V genes explain less than half, and the rest is unexplained. Present in this sample are about 89,000 clones, 85% of which were seen just once. Around 7% of the sample is held by the ten biggest clonotypes. What was sequenced was PBMCs. The source of these receptors is a man aged 40-50 years in good health and CMV-seropositive.

This chain links TRBV28 with TRBJ2-3; D might be TRBD2 (9 bases). Trimming removed 4 bases at V and 4 bases at J, with 18 bases between. Germline CDR1 reads MDHEN; CDR2 reads SYDVKM. The CDR3 is 16 residues long. CDR3 sequence: CASSSARGGQADTQYF. Here the CDR3 DNA reads TGTGCCAGCAGTTCCGCGCGGGGGGGACAGGCAGATACGCAGTATTTT. Complete variable domain (other parts from reference TRBV28 and TRBJ2-3): DVKVTQSSRYLVKRTGEKVFLECVQDMDHENMFWYRQDPGLGLRLIYFSYDVKMKEKGDIPEGYSVSREKKERFSLILESASTNQTSMYLCASSSARGGQADTQYFGPGTRLTVL.

This clone has more than one count but fewer than ten. This chain uses TRBV5-8 with TRBJ2-5; TRBD2 aligns across 14 bases. Trimming took 4 bases from V and 5 from J; bases not matched to a gene: 10. Germline CDR1 is SGHTS and CDR2 is YDEGEE. This CDR3 comprises 17 residues. Here the CDR3 reads CASSHHRTSGGPETQYF. The CDR3 DNA reads as TGTGCCAGCAGCCACCACCGGACTAGCGGGGGGCCCGAGACCCAGTACTTC.

This chain uses TRBV27 with TRBJ1-2, with D tentatively TRBD1 (5 bases). Germline CDR1 is MNHEY and CDR2 is SMNVEV (reference sequence). Trimming removed 4 bases from V and 5 bases from J, with 8 bases in between. This CDR3 is built from 12 residues. CDR3 sequence reads: CASSSQGYGYTF. For the CDR3, the DNA is TGTGCCAGCAGTTCTCAGGGATATGGCTACACCTTC.

CDR3 loop: CASSLGEASTDTQYF. CDR3 bases: TGTGCCAGCAGCTTAGGGGAGGCCAGCACAGATACGCAGTATTTT. The rearrangement uses TRBV7-6 and TRBJ2-3; possible D gene TRBD2, 6 bases. Trimming removed 1 base at V and 0 bases at J, with 8 bases between. The germline V gene encodes CDR1 SGHVS and CDR2 FNYEAQ. The CDR3 is made up of 15 amino acids. Using reference TRBV7-6 and TRBJ2-3 for the parts outside the CDR3, the full variable domain is GAGVSQSPRYKVTKRGQDVALRCDPISGHVSLYWYRQALGQGPEFLTYFNYEAQQDKSGLPNDRFSAERPEGSISTLTIQRTEQRDSAMYRCASSLGEASTDTQYFGPGTRLTVL.

The V and J genes are TRBV18 and TRBJ1-5, with 8 bases lining up with TRBD1. V trimming: 4 bases; J trimming: 3 bases; junction bases outside the gene matches: 2. The germline CDR1 and CDR2 sequences are KGHSH and LQKENI. There are 14 residues in the CDR3. The CDR3 DNA reads as TGTGCCAGCTCACGGGGACAGGCCAATCAGCCCCAGCATTTT. It encodes CASSRGQANQPQHF.

This clone was counted between two and nine times. The chain employs TRBV7-6 and TRBJ2-7; TRBD1 matches 8 bases. The ends lost 5 bases at V and 10 bases at J; junction bases unmatched: 13. Germline V gene sequence: CDR1 SGHVS, CDR2 FNYEAQ. This CDR3 has 14 amino acids. The CDR3, as DNA: TGTGCCAGCAGCCCCGAACCGACAGGGGTGGTACAGTACTTC. Its protein is CASSPEPTGVVQYF.

The chain combines TRBV10-3 with TRBJ1-2; D remains ambiguous. With 4 bases removed from V and 7 bases from J, the gap between germline ends came to 10 bases. There are 12 residues in the CDR3. CDR1 is ENHRY and CDR2 is SYGVKD in the germline V gene. CDR3 coding DNA: TGTGCCATCAGTGGGGAGGAAAGTGGCTACACCTTC. Amino acid sequence: CAISGEESGYTF.

J is TRBJ1-1 and V is TRBV9; no clear D. The CDR3 runs to 14 residues. Germline CDR1 reads SGDLS; CDR2 reads YYNGEE. V gave up 0 bases and J gave up 1 base, with 7 bases separating them. This chain's CDR3 is CASSVESGNTEAFF. For the CDR3, the DNA is TGTGCCAGCAGCGTAGAATCGGGGAACACTGAAGCTTTCTTT.

The chain uses TRBV4-1 and TRBJ2-5, with 8 bases lining up with TRBD1. Germline values: CDR1 MGHRA, CDR2 YSYEKL. This CDR3 is 14 amino acids long. J lost 7 bases, V lost 3 bases, and 7 bases had no gene match. CDR3 sequence (DNA): TGCGCCAGCAGCCAGGACAGGGATTCGGTGACCCAGTACTTC. Translation gives CASSQDRDSVTQYF.

A word on this clone: At one end the junction does not follow the germline gene, possibly because of a read error. The chain has TRBV9 and TRBJ2-3, with 9 bases fitting TRBD2. Looked up from germline, CDR1 is SGDLS and CDR2 is YYNGEE. The CDR3 runs 19 residues. The CDR3 loop reads CVSGPLSPRLAEPGDTQYF. DNA for the CDR3: TGTGTCAGCGGACCCCTATCTCCGAGACTAGCGGAACCGGGAGATACGCAGTATTTT.

The chain couples TRBV2 to TRBJ2-5; 13 bases agree with TRBD2. The CDR3 covers 15 residues. CDR1 is SNHLY and CDR2 is FYNNEI in the germline V gene. Unmatched junction bases numbered 7, after V lost 7 bases and J lost 5 bases. The CDR3 region has the DNA TGTGCCAGCATGGAAGGACTAGCGGGAGTTGAGACCCAGTACTTC. The encoded protein is CASMEGLAGVETQYF.

The V call is TRBV5-4, the J call TRBJ2-3; 8 nucleotides align to TRBD1. The CDR3 totals 16 residues. V dropped 4 bases and J dropped 1; count of bases not matched to a gene: 8. Germline CDR1 is SGHNT and CDR2 is YYREEE (reference sequence). CDR3 bases: TGTGCCAGCAGCCCCCCACCGGGACAGGGCACAGATACGCAGTATTTT. This encodes CASSPPPGQGTDTQYF.

The chain carries TRBV4-2 and TRBJ2-7; 15 nucleotides line up with TRBD2. This CDR3 has 15 amino acids. J lost 5 bases, V lost 5 bases, and 4 bases had no gene match. Germline V gene data show CDR1 as LGHNA and CDR2 as YNFKEQ. This CDR3 is CASSIGTSGRNEQYF. The CDR3 coding sequence is TGTGCCAGCAGCATCGGGACTAGCGGGAGGAACGAGCAGTACTTC.

The chain carries TRBV7-2 and TRBJ2-1, with 11 bases that match TRBD2. Germline V gene lookup returns CDR1 SGHTA and CDR2 FQGNSA. This CDR3 has 16 residues. V shed 5 bases, J shed 6 bases, and the junction held 9 bases outside the gene matches. The DNA of the CDR3 is TGTGCCAGCAGCCGAGAGGCTAGCGGGAGGCCCAATGAGCAGTTCTTC. Protein product: CASSREASGRPNEQFF.

This chain links TRBV7-8 with TRBJ1-4; D gene uncertain. CDR3 size: 14 residues. The germline CDR1 and CDR2 sequences are SGHVS and FQNEAQ. V shed 6 bases and J shed 7 bases, with 15 bases lying between them. CDR3: CASSLEFPGEKLFF. The CDR3 nucleotides read TGTGCCAGCAGTCTAGAATTCCCCGGTGAAAAACTGTTTTTT.

The V and J genes are TRBV2 and TRBJ2-1, with 11 bases that match TRBD2. The V and J ends lost 8 bases and 8 bases, in that order; junction bases with no gene match: 11. Germline-derived CDR1 and CDR2 are SNHLY and FYNNEI. This CDR3 comprises 15 residues. This chain's CDR3 is CASLSLAGGRDEQFF. As DNA, the CDR3 is TGTGCCAGCCTATCCCTAGCGGGGGGCCGGGATGAGCAGTTCTTC.

The chain links TRBV30 to TRBJ2-3; 10 nucleotides line up with TRBD1. CDR3 length equals 15 residues. J lost 2 bases, V lost 4 bases, and 6 bases had no gene match. CDR1 and CDR2 (germline): GTSNPN, SVGIG (reference sequence). CDR3 protein: CAWNQDRGSTDTQYF. DNA for the CDR3: TGTGCCTGGAATCAGGACAGGGGGTCCACAGATACGCAGTATTTT.

The chain combines TRBV9 with TRBJ2-5; D is possibly TRBD1 (6 bases). Germline V gene sequence: CDR1 SGDLS, CDR2 YYNGEE. The CDR3 has 14 residues. With 4 bases removed from V and 1 base from J, the gap between germline ends came to 11 bases. The CDR3 DNA is TGTGCCAGCAGCATTCGGGACACCCAAGAGACCCAGTACTTC. Protein: CASSIRDTQETQYF.

The CDR3 DNA is TGTGCCAGCAGTGACGGGGGACGAGACTATGGCTACACCTTC. It codes for CASSDGGRDYGYTF. The chain links TRBV25-1 to TRBJ1-2, with D tentatively TRBD1 (5 bases). Germline CDR1 MGHDK, CDR2 SYGVNS. The CDR3 sequence is 14 residues long. With 3 bases removed from V and 3 bases from J, the gap between germline ends came to 11 bases.

The CDR3 sequence is CATSRDFQRSLGEQFF. The CDR3 DNA follows: TGTGCCACCAGCAGAGATTTTCAACGGAGTCTTGGTGAGCAGTTCTTC. The chain joins TRBV15 to TRBJ2-1; unclear D gene. Germline CDR1 is LNHNV and CDR2 is YYDKDF (reference sequence). Deletions cut 0 bases from V and 9 bases from J, with 18 bases between. The CDR3 has 16 residues.

The chain has TRBV7-2 and TRBJ2-7; 9 bases are shared with TRBD1. Germline trimming cut 4 bases from V and 5 bases from J; bases unmatched to any gene: 9. The CDR3 has 15 amino acids. The V gene's germline CDR1 is SGHTA and CDR2 FQGNSA. The CDR3 DNA reads as TGTGCCAGCAGCTCGAAACCGGGACAGGGACACGAGCAGTACTTC. Its protein product is CASSSKPGQGHEQYF.

This clone was observed once. The rearrangement uses TRBV5-4 and TRBJ1-2, with no clear D. The CDR3 has 13 residues. With 6 bases removed from V and 2 bases from J, the gap between germline ends came to 11 bases. Germline V CDR1 and CDR2: SGHNT, YYREEE (reference sequence). The CDR3 coding sequence is TGTGCCAGCACGCTGGGCAGGAACTATGGCTACACCTTC. It is translated as CASTLGRNYGYTF. Looking up the rest from reference TRBV5-4 and TRBJ1-2 gives the full variable domain: ETGVTQSPTHLIKTRGQQVTLRCSSQSGHNTVSWYQQALGQGPQFIFQYYREEENGRGNFPPRFSGLQFPNYSSELNVNALELDDSALYLCASTLGRNYGYTFGSGTRLTVV.

This rearrangement joins TRBV2 to TRBJ2-3; possibly TRBD2 for D (5 bases). Trimming left V 0 bases short and J 1 base short, with 8 bases between. The CDR3 length is 15 residues. Germline CDR1 and CDR2: SNHLY and FYNNEI. The CDR3 loop reads CASSEAPSRTDTQYF. The DNA for the CDR3 is TGTGCCAGCAGTGAAGCGCCTAGCCGCACAGATACGCAGTATTTT.

The gene calls are TRBV14 and TRBJ2-1; D uncertain. CDR1 is SGHDN, CDR2 FVKESK, per germline. With 4 bases removed from V and 4 bases from J, the gap between germline ends came to 8 bases. The CDR3 is made up of 13 amino acids. Here the CDR3 DNA reads TGTGCCAGCAGCCCGCAGGTTTACAATGAGCAGTTCTTC. Protein sequence: CASSPQVYNEQFF.

This chain joins TRBV19 and TRBJ1-1; the D gene is possibly TRBD1 (5 bases). The CDR3 runs to 14 residues. V lost 3 bases to trimming and J lost 1 base, with 9 bases between them. Germline CDR1 LNHDA, CDR2 SQIVND (reference sequence). CDR3 bases: TGTGCCAGTAGTATCGACGGACAGAACACTGAAGCTTTCTTT. This sequence encodes CASSIDGQNTEAFF.